This T cell receptor (beta chain) was recorded in a study of T cell responses to AZD1222 COVID-19 vaccine. Study details: Combined were second doses at about 4 or about 12 weeks. Whole-study results and caveats: Of spike-specific TCRs, nearly half reportedly target regions left unmutated in variants. After two AZD1222 doses, spike-specific TCR breadth and depth rose versus day 0. A mostly white British donor set with more females was recruited, and clonal diversity was possibly underestimated.

This clone came up a few times. The antigen remains undetermined. V lost 0 bases and J 7 bases, leaving 16 bases between the germline ends. Germline lookup yields CDR1 KGHSH and CDR2 LQKENI. This CDR3 comprises 15 residues. Assay: immunoSEQ multiplex PCR; the TCRdb copy retains only in-frame clones and omits some. The data hold approximately 180,000 clones, with about 88% observed a single time. The chain combines TRBV18 with TRBJ2-7; a weak D match, TRBD2 (6 bases). The material was peripheral blood, obtained on day 0 of AZD1222 vaccination. The sequence was collected from an adult in good health. This chain's CDR3 is CASSPPPAGRGEQYF. The CDR3 DNA reads as TGTGCCAGCTCACCACCACCCGCCGGGAGAGGAGAGCAGTACTTC.